The sample holds many counts of the clone carrying this T cell receptor beta chain. Time point here: newly diagnosed GD, antithyroid drugs for less than 3 months. The TCR library was made from RNA that had been extracted from PBMCs in TRIzol. The data were taken from a study of regulatory T cells in long-lasting Graves disease. Arm-PCR of CDR3 regions with iRepertoire HTBI primers generated TCR beta libraries. TCRdb redid the calling of the multiplex PCR reads with MiXCR, one entry per CDR3 protein. The data show 510,000 or so distinct CDR3 sequences, more than 10% seen once. The CDR3 covers 13 residues. V trimming: 7 bases; J trimming: 5 bases; junction bases outside the gene matches: 7. Per germline, CDR1 MNHNS and CDR2 SASEGT. These records were also assigned to another study, of T cells in Graves' hyperthyroidism and ophthalmopathy. That investigation notes: Hyperthyroidism was newly diagnosed in patients aged 18 to 65 (duration under 2 months).

The rearrangement uses TRBV6-1 and TRBJ2-5, with TRBD1 identical over 7 bases. Sequences were derived from peripheral blood mononuclear cells (PBMCs), sampled at new diagnosis, from a patient treated with antithyroid drugs. The clonotype was recovered from a woman in her 30s with Graves disease. In DNA, the CDR3 is TGTGCCAGCACCCGCAACAGGGGTGAGACCCAGTACTTC. This gives the protein CASTRNRGETQYF.